These 6 T cell receptor beta chains originate from one sample sequenced in a study of blood T cell repertoires in COVID-19. TCRdb's table, derived via immunoSEQ multiplex PCR, lists solely in-frame clones and lacks some. This sample has about 240,000 clones; 80% to 90% occur once, and the top ten carry around 4%. Sequencing input: PBMCs or T cells enriched from blood (not recorded which). These receptors originate from a woman aged 30 to 39 who had recovered from COVID-19.

The rearrangement links TRBV9 to TRBJ2-2; a possible D gene is TRBD2 (6 bases). V was shortened by 0 bases and J by 8 bases, with 8 bases between the two germline ends. The V gene's germline CDR1 is SGDLS and CDR2 YYNGEE. The CDR3 loop spans 13 amino acids. The DNA for the CDR3 is TGTGCCAGCAGCGTAGCGGGAGTGGGGGAGCTGTTTTTT. Its protein product is CASSVAGVGELFF.

V gene TRBV28 combines with J gene TRBJ1-4; D remains unclear. In germline, CDR1 is MDHEN, CDR2 SYDVKM. Trimming shortened V by 5 bases and J by 3 bases, and 16 bases separated the two germline ends. The CDR3 has 16 amino acids. Written as DNA, the CDR3 is TGTGCCAGCAGTCCCCAAGGGAGGGTAGCTAATGAAAAACTGTTTTTT. Translation: CASSPQGRVANEKLFF.

The V and J genes are TRBV6-6 and TRBJ1-4, with unresolved D. Trimming shortened V by 6 bases and J by 7 bases, and 18 bases separated the two germline ends. This CDR3 is built from 15 residues. Germline values: CDR1 MNHNY, CDR2 SVGAGI (reference sequence). Written as DNA, the CDR3 is TGTGCCAGCAGAATCACCACGCTGGGCCTTGAAAAACTGTTTTTT. Protein product: CASRITTLGLEKLFF.

This chain joins TRBV7-9 and TRBJ1-2, with a tentative D call TRBD1 (5 bases). The ends were cut back, 7 bases at V and 7 bases at J, with 10 bases in the middle. Germline V gene sequence: CDR1 SEHNR, CDR2 FQNEAQ (reference sequence). The CDR3 length is 11 residues. CDR3 residues: CASNDGGGYTF. CDR3 DNA: TGTGCCAGCAACGACGGGGGTGGCTACACCTTC.

CDR3 residues: CASRGGAGIYEQFF. CDR3 coding DNA: TGTGCCAGCCGTGGCGGGGCGGGTATCTATGAGCAGTTCTTC. V usage is TRBV7-9 and J usage is TRBJ2-1, with D possibly being TRBD2 (6 bases). There are 14 residues in the CDR3. Germline CDR1 is SEHNR and CDR2 is FQNEAQ (reference sequence). The ends were cut back, 8 bases at V and 8 bases at J, with 19 bases in the middle.

This chain connects TRBV28 to TRBJ1-1; 7 nucleotides line up with TRBD1. Germline-derived CDR1 and CDR2 are MDHEN and SYDVKM. The CDR3 is 14 amino acids. The J segment lost 4 bases and the V segment lost 4 bases, leaving 6 bases of the junction unmatched. The CDR3 loop is CASSYLTGPTEAFF. CDR3 DNA: TGTGCCAGCAGTTACCTGACAGGGCCCACTGAAGCTTTCTTT.